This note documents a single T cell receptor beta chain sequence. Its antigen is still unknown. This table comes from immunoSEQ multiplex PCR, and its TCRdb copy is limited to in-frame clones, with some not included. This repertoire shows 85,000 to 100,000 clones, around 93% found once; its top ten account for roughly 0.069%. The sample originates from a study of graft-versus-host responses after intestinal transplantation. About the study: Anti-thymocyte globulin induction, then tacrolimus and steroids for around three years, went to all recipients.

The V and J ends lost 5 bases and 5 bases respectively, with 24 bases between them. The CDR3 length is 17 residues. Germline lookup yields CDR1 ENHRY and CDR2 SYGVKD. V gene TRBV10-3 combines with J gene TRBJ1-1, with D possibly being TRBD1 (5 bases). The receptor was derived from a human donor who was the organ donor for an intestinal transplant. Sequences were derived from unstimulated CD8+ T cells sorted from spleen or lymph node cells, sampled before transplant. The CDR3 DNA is TGTGCCATCAGTTCGAGATCACCGGGACTGATATGGACTGAAGCTTTCTTT. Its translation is CAISSRSPGLIWTEAFF.